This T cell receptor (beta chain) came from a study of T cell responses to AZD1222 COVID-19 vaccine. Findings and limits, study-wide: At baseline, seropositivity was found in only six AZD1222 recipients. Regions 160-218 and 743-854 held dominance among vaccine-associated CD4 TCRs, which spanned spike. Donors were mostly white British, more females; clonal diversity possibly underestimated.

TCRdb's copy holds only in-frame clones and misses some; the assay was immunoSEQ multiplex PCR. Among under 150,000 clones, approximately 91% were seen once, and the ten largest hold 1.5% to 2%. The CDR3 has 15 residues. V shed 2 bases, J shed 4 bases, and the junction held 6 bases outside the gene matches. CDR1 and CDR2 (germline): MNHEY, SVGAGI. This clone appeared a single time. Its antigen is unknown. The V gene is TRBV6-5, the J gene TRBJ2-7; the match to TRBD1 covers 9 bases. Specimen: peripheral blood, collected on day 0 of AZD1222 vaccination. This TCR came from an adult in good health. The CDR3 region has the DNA TGTGCCAGCAGTTACCCGGGACAGGGAACTTACGAGCAGTACTTC. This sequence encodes CASSYPGQGTYEQYF.